Reported below is one T cell receptor beta chain. What it binds is unknown. This sample is drawn from a study of OX40 agonist ivuxolimab in advanced cancers. Study-level results: Fewer expanded clones were found on average in CD4+ than in CD8+ T cells.

Germline V gene lookup returns CDR1 SGHTA and CDR2 FQGNSA. The CDR3 extends over 16 amino acids. V lost 5 bases and J 0 bases, leaving 15 bases between the germline ends. Method: immunoSEQ multiplex PCR; TCRdb's copy keeps in-frame clones and lacks some. The sample lists about 120,000 clones; around 89% were seen once. This TCR was sampled from an adult with an advanced solid tumor such as melanoma, head and neck, liver or kidney cancer. The chain carries TRBV7-2 and TRBJ2-3; D might be TRBD1 or TRBD2, each matching 6 bases. The sample here was CD4+ or CD8+ T cells sorted from blood, taken in a trial of the OX40 agonist ivuxolimab. The CDR3 nucleotides read TGTGCCAGCAGCCGTATAGGGGGGACAAGCACAGATACGCAGTATTTT. This gives the protein CASSRIGGTSTDTQYF.